This T cell receptor beta chain was recorded in a study of T-cell memory formation after mild COVID-19. General study points: Cross-reactive memory apparently joined, as some responding clones appeared in pre-infection memory. Contracting clones, day 15 to 85, had balanced CD4/CD8, and later expanders favored CD4+.

Deletions cut 4 bases from V and 4 bases from J, with 17 bases between. Germline V gene lookup returns CDR1 SGHKS and CDR2 YYEKEE (reference sequence). This CDR3 region has 16 residues. TCRdb processed the 5' RACE reads anew with MiXCR; each CDR3 protein has one entry. The sample consists of fewer than 350,000 distinct CDR3 sequences, over 11% of them appearing once. Turning to this clonotype: What it recognizes is unknown.

The J gene is TRBJ1-4, the V gene TRBV5-5; D unclear. The sample was PBMCs or a T cell subset sorted from them (not recorded which). This receptor was identified in a man aged 18 to 30 who had mild COVID-19 (a few samples of this study predate the infection). Cell type and time point are not known. The DNA of the CDR3 is TGTGCCAGCAGCCCATCCCCACACCGGGGTAATGAAAAACTGTTTTTT. It codes for CASSPSPHRGNEKLFF. Based on the CDR3 plus reference TRBV5-5 and TRBJ1-4, the full variable domain is DAGVTQSPTHLIKTRGQQVTLRCSPISGHKSVSWYQQVLGQGPQFIFQYYEKEERGRGNFPDRFSARQFPNYSSELNVNALLLGDSALYLCASSPSPHRGNEKLFFGSGTQLSVL.